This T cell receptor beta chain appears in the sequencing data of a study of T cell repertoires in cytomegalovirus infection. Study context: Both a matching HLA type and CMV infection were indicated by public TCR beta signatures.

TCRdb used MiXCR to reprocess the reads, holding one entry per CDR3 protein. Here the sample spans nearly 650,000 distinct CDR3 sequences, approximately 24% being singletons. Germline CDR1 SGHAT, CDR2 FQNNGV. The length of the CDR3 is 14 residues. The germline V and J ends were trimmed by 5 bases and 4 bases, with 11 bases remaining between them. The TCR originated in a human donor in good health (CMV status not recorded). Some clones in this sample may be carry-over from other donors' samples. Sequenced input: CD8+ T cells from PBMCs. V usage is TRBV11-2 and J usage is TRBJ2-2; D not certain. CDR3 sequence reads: CASSPSWGTGELFF. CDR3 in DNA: TGTGCCAGCAGCCCATCCTGGGGCACCGGGGAGCTGTTTTTT.